The clone carrying this T cell receptor (beta chain) was recorded a few times. The antigen is undetermined. Full-length variable regions came from constant-region reverse primers plus semi-nested Nested Universal Primer A PCR. One entry per CDR3 protein, called by TCRdb with MiXCR from the 5' RACE reads. The data contain around 33,000 distinct CDR3 sequences, around a quarter of them singletons. The CDR3 covers 15 residues. Trimming took 4 bases from V and 5 from J, leaving 17 bases between them. Germline V gene data show CDR1 as SGHTA and CDR2 as FQGNSA. General study findings and limits: Tumor Treg TCRs overlapped most with tumor naive CD4+ cells. The TCR gene usage of tumor memory CD4+ T cells clustered together with blood and lymph node memory CD4+ cells and with lymph node naive CD4+ cells.

Memory CD4+ T cells were sorted as CD4+CD45RO+CD25- cells. The TCR sequence derives from a female donor with breast cancer. The material sequenced was memory CD4+ T cells sorted from blood. Subset denoted: memory CD4+ T cells, CD4+CD45RO+CD25-. The chain combines TRBV7-2 with TRBJ2-5, with TRBD1 as a possible D gene (6 bases). In nucleotides, the CDR3 is TGTGCCAGCAGCTGGCCAGGGGTCCCCTTGGAGACCCAGTACTTC. It encodes CASSWPGVPLETQYF. The full variable domain, with the rest looked up from reference TRBV7-2 and TRBJ2-5, is GAGVSQSPSNKVTEKGKDVELRCDPISGHTALYWYRQSLGQGLEFLIYFQGNSAPDKSGLPSDRFSAERTGGSVSTLTIQRTQQEDSAVYLCASSWPGVPLETQYFGPGTRLLVL.